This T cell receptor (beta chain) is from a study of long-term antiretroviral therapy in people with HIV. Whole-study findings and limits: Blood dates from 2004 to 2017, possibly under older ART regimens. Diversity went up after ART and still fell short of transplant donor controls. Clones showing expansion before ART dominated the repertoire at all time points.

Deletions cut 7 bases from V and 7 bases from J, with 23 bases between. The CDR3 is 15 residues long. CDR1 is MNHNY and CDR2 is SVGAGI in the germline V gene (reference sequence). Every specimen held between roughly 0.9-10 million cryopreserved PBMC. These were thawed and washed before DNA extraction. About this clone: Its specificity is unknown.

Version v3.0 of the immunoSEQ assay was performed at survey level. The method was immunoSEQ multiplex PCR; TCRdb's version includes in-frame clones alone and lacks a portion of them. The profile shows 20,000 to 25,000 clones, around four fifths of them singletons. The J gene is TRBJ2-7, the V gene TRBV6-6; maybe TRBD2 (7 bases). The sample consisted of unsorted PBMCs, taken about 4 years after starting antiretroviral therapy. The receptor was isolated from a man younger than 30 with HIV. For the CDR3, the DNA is TGTGCCAGCACCAAGGGAGGGCAGGGGAGTCGGGAGCAGTACGTC. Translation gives CASTKGGQGSREQYV.